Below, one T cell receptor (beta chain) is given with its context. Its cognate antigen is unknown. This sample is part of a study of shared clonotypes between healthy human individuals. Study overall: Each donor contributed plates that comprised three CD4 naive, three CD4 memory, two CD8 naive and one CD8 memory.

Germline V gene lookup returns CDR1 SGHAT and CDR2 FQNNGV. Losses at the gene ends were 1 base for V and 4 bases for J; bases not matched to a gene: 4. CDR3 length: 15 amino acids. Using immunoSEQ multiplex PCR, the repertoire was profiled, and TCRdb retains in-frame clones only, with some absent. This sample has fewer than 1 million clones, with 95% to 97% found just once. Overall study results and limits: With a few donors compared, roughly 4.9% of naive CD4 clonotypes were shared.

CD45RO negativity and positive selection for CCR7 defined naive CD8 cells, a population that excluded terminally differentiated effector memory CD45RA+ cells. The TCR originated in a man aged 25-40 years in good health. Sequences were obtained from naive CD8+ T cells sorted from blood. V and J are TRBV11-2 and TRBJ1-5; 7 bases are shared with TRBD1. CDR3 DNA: TGTGCCAGCAGCTTAGGACAGGGCCCTAATCAGCCCCAGCATTTT. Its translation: CASSLGQGPNQPQHF.